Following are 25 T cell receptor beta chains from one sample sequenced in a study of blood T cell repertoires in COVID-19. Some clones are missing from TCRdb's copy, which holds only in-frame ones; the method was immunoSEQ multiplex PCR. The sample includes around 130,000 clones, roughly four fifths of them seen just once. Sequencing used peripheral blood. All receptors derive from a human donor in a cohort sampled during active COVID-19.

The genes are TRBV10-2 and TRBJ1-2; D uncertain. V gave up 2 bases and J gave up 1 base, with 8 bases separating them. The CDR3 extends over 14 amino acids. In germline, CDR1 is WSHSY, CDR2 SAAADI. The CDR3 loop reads CASSEAGLNYGYTF. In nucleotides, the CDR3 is TGCGCCAGCAGTGAGGCAGGACTTAACTATGGCTACACCTTC.

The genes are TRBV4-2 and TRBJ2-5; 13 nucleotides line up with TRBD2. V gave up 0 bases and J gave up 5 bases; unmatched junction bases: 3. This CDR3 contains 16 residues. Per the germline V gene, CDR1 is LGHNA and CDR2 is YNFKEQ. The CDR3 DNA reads TGTGCCAGCAGCCAAGATAGGACTAGCGGGGGTGAGACCCAGTACTTC. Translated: CASSQDRTSGGETQYF.

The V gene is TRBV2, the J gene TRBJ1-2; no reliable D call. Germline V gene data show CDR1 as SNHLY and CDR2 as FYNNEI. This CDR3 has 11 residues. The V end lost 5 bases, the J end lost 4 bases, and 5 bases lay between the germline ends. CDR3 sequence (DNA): TGTGCCAGCAGTCAGTCCTATGGCTACACCTTC. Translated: CASSQSYGYTF.

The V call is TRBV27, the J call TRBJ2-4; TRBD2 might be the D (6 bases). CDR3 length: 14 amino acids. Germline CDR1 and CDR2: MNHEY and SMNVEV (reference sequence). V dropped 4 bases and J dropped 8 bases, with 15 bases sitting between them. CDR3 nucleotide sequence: TGTGCCAGCAGTTCGGTAGGGACTGGGGACATTCAGTACTTC. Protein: CASSSVGTGDIQYF.

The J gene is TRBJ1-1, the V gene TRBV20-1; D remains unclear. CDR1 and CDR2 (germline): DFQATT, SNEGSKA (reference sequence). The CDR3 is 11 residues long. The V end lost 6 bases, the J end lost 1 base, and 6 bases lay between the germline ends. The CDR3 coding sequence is TGCAGTGCGGCAGGGAACACTGAAGCTTTCTTT. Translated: CSAAGNTEAFF.

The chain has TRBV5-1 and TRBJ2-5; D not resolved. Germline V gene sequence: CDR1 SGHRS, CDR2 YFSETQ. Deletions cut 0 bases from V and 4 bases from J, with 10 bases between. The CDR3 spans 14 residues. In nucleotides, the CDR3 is TGCGCCAGCAGCTTGGACGTCGCGAGAGAGACCCAGTACTTC. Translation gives CASSLDVARETQYF.

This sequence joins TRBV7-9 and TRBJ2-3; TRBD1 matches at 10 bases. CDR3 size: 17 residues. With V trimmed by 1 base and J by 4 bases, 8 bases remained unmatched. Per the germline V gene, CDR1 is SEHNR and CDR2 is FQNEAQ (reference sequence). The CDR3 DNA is TGTGCCAGCAGCTTAGTCGGCATGGACAGGGGGGCAGATACGCAGTATTTT. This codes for CASSLVGMDRGADTQYF.

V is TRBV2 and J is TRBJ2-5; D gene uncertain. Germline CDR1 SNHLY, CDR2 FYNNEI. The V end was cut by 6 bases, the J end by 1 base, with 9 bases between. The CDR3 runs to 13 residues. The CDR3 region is CASSLRGQETQYF. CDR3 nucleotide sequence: TGTGCCAGCAGCCTCCGAGGCCAAGAGACCCAGTACTTC. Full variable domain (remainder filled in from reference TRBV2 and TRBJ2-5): EPEVTQTPSHQVTQMGQEVILRCVPISNHLYFYWYRQILGQKVEFLVSFYNNEISEKSEIFDDQFSVERPDGSNFTLKIRSTKLEDSAMYFCASSLRGQETQYFGPGTRLLVL.

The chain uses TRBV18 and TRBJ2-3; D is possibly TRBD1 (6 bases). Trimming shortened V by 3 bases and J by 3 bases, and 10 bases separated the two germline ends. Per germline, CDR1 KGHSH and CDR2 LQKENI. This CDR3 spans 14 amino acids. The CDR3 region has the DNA TGTGCCAGCTCACCGAAACAGGGTACAGATACGCAGTATTTT. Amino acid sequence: CASSPKQGTDTQYF. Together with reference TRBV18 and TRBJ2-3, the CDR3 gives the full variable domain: NAGVMQNPRHLVRRRGQEARLRCSPMKGHSHVYWYRQLPEEGLKFMVYLQKENIIDESGMPKERFSAEFPKEGPSILRIQQVVRGDSAAYFCASSPKQGTDTQYFGPGTRLTVL.

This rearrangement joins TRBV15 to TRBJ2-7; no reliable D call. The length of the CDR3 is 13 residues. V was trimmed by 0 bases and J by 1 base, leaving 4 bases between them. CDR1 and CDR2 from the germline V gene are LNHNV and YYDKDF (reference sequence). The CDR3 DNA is TGTGCCACCAGCAGAGATACATCCTACGAGCAGTACTTC. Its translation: CATSRDTSYEQYF.

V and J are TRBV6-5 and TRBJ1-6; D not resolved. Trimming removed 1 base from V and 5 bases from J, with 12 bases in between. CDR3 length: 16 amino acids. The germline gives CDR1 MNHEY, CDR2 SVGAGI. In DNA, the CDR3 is TGTGCCAGCAGTTACTGGTCCGGAACAGATAATTCACCCCTCCACTTT. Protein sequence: CASSYWSGTDNSPLHF.

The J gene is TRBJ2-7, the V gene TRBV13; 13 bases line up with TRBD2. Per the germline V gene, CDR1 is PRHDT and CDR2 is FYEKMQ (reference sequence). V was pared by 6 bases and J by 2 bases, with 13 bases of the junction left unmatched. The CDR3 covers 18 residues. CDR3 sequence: CASSSSTSGGPRPYEQYF. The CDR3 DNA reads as TGTGCCAGCAGTTCATCGACTAGCGGGGGGCCGCGGCCCTACGAGCAGTACTTC. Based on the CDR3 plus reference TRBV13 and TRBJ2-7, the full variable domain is AAGVIQSPRHLIKEKRETATLKCYPIPRHDTVYWYQQGPGQDPQFLISFYEKMQSDKGSIPDRFSAQQFSDYHSELNMSSLELGDSALYFCASSSSTSGGPRPYEQYFGPGTRLTVT.

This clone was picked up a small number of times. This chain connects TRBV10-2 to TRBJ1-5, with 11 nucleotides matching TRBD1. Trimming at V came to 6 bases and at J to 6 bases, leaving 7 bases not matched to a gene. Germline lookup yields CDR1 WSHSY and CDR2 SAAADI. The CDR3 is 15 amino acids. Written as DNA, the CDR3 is TGCGCCAGCAGCCCCAGGACAGGGGGCAGTCAGCCCCAGCATTTT. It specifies CASSPRTGGSQPQHF.

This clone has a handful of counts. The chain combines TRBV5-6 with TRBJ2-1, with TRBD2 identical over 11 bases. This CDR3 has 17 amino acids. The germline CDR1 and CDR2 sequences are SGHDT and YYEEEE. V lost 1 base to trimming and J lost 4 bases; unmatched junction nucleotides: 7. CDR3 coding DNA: TGTGCCAGCAGCTTGAAACGGCTAGCGGGGGGTTACAATGAGCAGTTCTTC. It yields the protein CASSLKRLAGGYNEQFF.

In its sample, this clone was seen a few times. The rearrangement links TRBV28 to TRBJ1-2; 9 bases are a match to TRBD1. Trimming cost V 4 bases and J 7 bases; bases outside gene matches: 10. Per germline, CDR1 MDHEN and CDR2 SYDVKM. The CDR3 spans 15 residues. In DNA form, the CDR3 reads TGTGCCAGCAGTTCACCGGGACAGGGTTCAGGTGGCTACACCTTC. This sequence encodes CASSSPGQGSGGYTF.

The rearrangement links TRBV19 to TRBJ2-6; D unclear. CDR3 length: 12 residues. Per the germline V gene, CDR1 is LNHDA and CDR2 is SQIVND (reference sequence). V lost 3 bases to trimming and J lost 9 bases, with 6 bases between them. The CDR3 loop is CASSIYSNVLTF. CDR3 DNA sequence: TGTGCCAGTAGTATTTACAGCAACGTCCTGACTTTC.

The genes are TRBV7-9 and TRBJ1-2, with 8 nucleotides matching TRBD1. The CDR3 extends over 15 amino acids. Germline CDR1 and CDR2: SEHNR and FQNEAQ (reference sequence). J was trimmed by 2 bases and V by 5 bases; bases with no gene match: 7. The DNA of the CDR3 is TGTGCCAGCAGCCGGTTGGGACAGGAAAACTATGGCTACACCTTC. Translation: CASSRLGQENYGYTF.

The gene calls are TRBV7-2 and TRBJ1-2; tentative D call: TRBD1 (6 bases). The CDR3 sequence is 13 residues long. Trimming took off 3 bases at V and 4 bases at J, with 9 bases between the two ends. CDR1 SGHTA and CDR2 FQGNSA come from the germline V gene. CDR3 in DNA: TGTGCCAGCAGCTTCGACAGGACCTATGGCTACACCTTC. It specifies CASSFDRTYGYTF.

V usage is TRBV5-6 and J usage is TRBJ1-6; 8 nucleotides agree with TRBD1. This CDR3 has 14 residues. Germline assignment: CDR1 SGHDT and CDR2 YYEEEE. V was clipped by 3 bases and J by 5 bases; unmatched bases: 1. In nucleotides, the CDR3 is TGTGCCAGCAGCTCGACAGGGGATAATTCACCCCTCCACTTT. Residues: CASSSTGDNSPLHF. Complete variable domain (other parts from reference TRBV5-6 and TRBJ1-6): DAGVTQSPTHLIKTRGQQVTLRCSPKSGHDTVSWYQQALGQGPQFIFQYYEEEERQRGNFPDRFSGHQFPNYSSELNVNALLLGDSALYLCASSSTGDNSPLHFGNGTRLTVT.

The CDR3 loop reads CASSLERGSEKLFF. In DNA, the CDR3 is TGTGCCAGCAGCTTAGAGCGGGGAAGCGAAAAACTGTTTTTT. The V gene is TRBV7-9, the J gene TRBJ1-4; D ambiguous. The ends were cut back, 1 base at V and 8 bases at J, with 11 bases in the middle. Germline lookup yields CDR1 SEHNR and CDR2 FQNEAQ (reference sequence). This CDR3 spans 14 amino acids.

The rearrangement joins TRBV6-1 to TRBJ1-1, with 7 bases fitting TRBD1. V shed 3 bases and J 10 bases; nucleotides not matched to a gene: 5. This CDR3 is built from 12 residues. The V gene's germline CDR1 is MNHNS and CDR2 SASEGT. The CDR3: CASSEAQGIAFF. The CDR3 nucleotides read TGTGCCAGCAGTGAGGCACAGGGGATAGCTTTCTTT.

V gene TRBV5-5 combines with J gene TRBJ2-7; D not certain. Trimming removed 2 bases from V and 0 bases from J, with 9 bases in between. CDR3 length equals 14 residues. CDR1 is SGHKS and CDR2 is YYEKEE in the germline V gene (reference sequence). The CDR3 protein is CASSLVQDSYEQYF. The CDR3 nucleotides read TGTGCCAGCAGCTTAGTTCAGGACTCCTACGAGCAGTACTTC. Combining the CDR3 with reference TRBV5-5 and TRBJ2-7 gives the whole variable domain DAGVTQSPTHLIKTRGQQVTLRCSPISGHKSVSWYQQVLGQGPQFIFQYYEKEERGRGNFPDRFSARQFPNYSSELNVNALLLGDSALYLCASSLVQDSYEQYFGPGTRLTVT.

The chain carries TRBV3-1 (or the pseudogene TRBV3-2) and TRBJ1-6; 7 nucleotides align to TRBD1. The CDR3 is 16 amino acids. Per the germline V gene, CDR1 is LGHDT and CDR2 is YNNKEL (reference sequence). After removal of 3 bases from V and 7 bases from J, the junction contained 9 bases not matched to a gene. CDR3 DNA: TGTGCCAGCAGCCAGGGGCCGGGACAGAGGAATTCACCCCTCCACTTT. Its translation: CASSQGPGQRNSPLHF.

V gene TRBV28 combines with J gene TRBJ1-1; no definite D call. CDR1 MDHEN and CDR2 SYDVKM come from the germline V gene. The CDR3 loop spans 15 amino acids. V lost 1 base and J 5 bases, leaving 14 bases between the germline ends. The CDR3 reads CASSLSVPLRTEAFF. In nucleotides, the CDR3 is TGTGCCAGCAGTTTATCGGTTCCCCTGAGGACTGAAGCTTTCTTT.

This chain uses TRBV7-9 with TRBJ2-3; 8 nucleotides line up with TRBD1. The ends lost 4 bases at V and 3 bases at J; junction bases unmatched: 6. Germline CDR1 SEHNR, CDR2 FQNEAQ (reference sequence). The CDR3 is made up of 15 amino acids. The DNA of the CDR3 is TGTGCCAGCAGCTCCGACAGGGGCTATACAGATACGCAGTATTTT. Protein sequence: CASSSDRGYTDTQYF.